This T cell receptor beta chain was profiled in a study of metastatic and nonmetastatic thyroid tumors. Study information: Samples came from malignant and benign thyroid patients, and repertoires were compared across blood and tumor or nodule tissue.

Points from the study as a whole: Across blood and tumor, TCR beta diversity in malignant thyroid tumors was reportedly significantly higher than in benign nodules.

Concerning this clone: What it binds is unknown.

No patient had received any treatment before thyroid surgery. TCRdb re-clonotyped the PCR reads via MiXCR. The sample includes over 20,000 clones, 28% of them seen just once. CDR1 and CDR2 (germline): MDHEN, SYDVKM. V dropped 6 bases and J dropped 9; count of bases not matched to a gene: 8. CDR3 length: 14 residues. The receptor was isolated from a male donor with papillary thyroid cancer or a benign thyroid nodule (not recorded which). Some clones in this sample may be carry-over from other donors' samples. The rearrangement uses TRBV28 and TRBJ2-7, with TRBD2 identical over 13 bases. The sample was tumor tissue. The CDR3: CASSKGLAGVWQYF. Here the CDR3 DNA reads TGTGCCAGCAGCAAAGGACTAGCGGGAGTATGGCAGTACTTC.